One and the same sample provided the 19 T cell receptor beta chains below, sequenced in a study of technical replicates of blood from several donors. TCRdb's copy holds only in-frame clones and misses some; the assay was immunoSEQ multiplex PCR. The sample yields some 71,000 clones, approximately 97% seen once. Sequencing used T cells isolated from PBMCs. The receptor source for this set is a human donor in good health.

This sequence joins TRBV5-5 and TRBJ1-5; 7 bases map to TRBD1. Germline CDR1 and CDR2: SGHKS and YYEKEE (reference sequence). With V trimmed by 4 bases and J by 0 bases, 4 bases remained unmatched. CDR3 size: 15 residues. CDR3 protein: CASSRDSHSNQPQHF. The DNA for the CDR3 is TGTGCCAGCAGCCGGGACAGCCATAGCAATCAGCCCCAGCATTTT.

The chain uses TRBV5-1 and TRBJ1-2; 8 bases match TRBD1. V shed 4 bases and J 8 bases; nucleotides not matched to a gene: 10. In germline, CDR1 is SGHRS, CDR2 YFSETQ. CDR3 length equals 14 residues. The CDR3 DNA reads TGCGCCAGCAGCCATTCGACAGGGGTCGAAGGCTACACCTTC. Protein: CASSHSTGVEGYTF.

This clone has only one observation. J is TRBJ2-5 and V is TRBV9; possibly TRBD2 for D (6 bases). The germline CDR1 and CDR2 sequences are SGDLS and YYNGEE. V lost 0 bases and J 5 bases, leaving 14 bases between the germline ends. This CDR3 is 15 amino acids long. The CDR3: CASSVGLGGLETQYF. The CDR3 coding sequence is TGTGCCAGCAGCGTAGGGCTGGGAGGCTTGGAGACCCAGTACTTC.

This clone occurred once. The V call is TRBV27, the J call TRBJ2-1; 14 nucleotides line up with TRBD2. The V and J ends lost 5 bases and 7 bases, in that order; junction bases with no gene match: 10. Germline CDR1 MNHEY, CDR2 SMNVEV (reference sequence). CDR3 length equals 17 residues. CDR3 DNA sequence: TGTGCCAGCAGTCCGATTTACGGGACTAGCGGGGGAAATGAGCAGTTCTTC. It translates to CASSPIYGTSGGNEQFF.

The V gene is TRBV5-8, the J gene TRBJ2-7; D is perhaps TRBD2 (5 bases). CDR1 is SGHTS and CDR2 is YDEGEE in the germline V gene. The CDR3 runs to 12 residues. The V gene lost 1 base and the J gene lost 4 bases, with 6 bases spanning the gap. CDR3 residues: CASSLRGYEQYF. The CDR3, as DNA: TGTGCCAGCAGCTTGCGAGGGTACGAGCAGTACTTC.

The rearrangement uses TRBV4-1 and TRBJ1-3; unclear D gene. The CDR3 has 13 amino acids. V shed 1 base and J shed 3 bases, with 4 bases lying between them. Germline CDR1 is MGHRA and CDR2 is YSYEKL. The CDR3 protein is CASSQVLGNTIYF. Here the CDR3 DNA reads TGCGCCAGCAGCCAAGTACTTGGAAACACCATATATTTT.

This sequence joins TRBV19 and TRBJ2-7; no clear D gene. V shed 0 bases and J shed 1 base, with 7 bases lying between them. The CDR3 runs to 14 residues. Germline CDR1 reads LNHDA; CDR2 reads SQIVND (reference sequence). The CDR3 here is CASSIEHMSYEQYF. Here the CDR3 DNA reads TGTGCCAGTAGTATAGAACATATGTCCTACGAGCAGTACTTC.

The rearrangement uses TRBV7-3 and TRBJ2-7, with D perhaps TRBD1 (5 bases). CDR1 is SGHTA and CDR2 is FQGTGA in the germline V gene. This CDR3 region has 13 residues. Trimming left V 2 bases short and J 6 bases short, with 11 bases between. The DNA for the CDR3 is TGTGCCAGCAGCTTACTCCCTAGGGGCGAGCAGTACTTC. It specifies CASSLLPRGEQYF.

The chain has TRBV4-1 and TRBJ1-5; no clear D. Germline V gives CDR1 MGHRA, CDR2 YSYEKL. The V and J ends lost 0 bases and 2 bases respectively, with 11 bases between them. The CDR3 covers 16 residues. DNA of the CDR3: TGCGCCAGCAGCCAAGACGGGGTTAGGGGCAATCAGCCCCAGCATTTT. Encoded protein: CASSQDGVRGNQPQHF.

V gene TRBV28 combines with J gene TRBJ1-2; TRBD1 aligns across 7 bases. The germline gives CDR1 MDHEN, CDR2 SYDVKM. Trimming took 4 bases from V and 3 from J; bases not matched to a gene: 8. This CDR3 spans 15 amino acids. The CDR3 region is CASSSPTGLDYGYTF. CDR3 in DNA: TGTGCCAGCAGTTCGCCGACAGGGTTGGACTATGGCTACACCTTC.

CDR3 protein: CASSYGLLLYEQYF. Here the CDR3 DNA reads TGTGCCAGCAGTTACGGTCTTCTACTCTACGAGCAGTACTTC. This sequence joins TRBV6-5 and TRBJ2-7; D gene unclear. Germline assignment: CDR1 MNHEY and CDR2 SVGAGI. Trimming cost V 2 bases and J 3 bases, with 11 bases left between them. The CDR3 sequence is 14 residues long.

The CDR3 DNA is TGCGCCAGCAGTTGGAGACTAGCCTACGAGCAGTACTTC. It is translated as CASSWRLAYEQYF. The rearrangement links TRBV4-1 to TRBJ2-7; the D gene is possibly TRBD2 (6 bases). The CDR3 runs 13 residues. CDR1 and CDR2 (germline): MGHRA, YSYEKL. Deletions cut 6 bases from V and 2 bases from J, with 11 bases between.

The rearrangement links TRBV28 to TRBJ1-2, with a possible D match to TRBD1 (5 bases). V lost 8 bases to trimming and J lost 0 bases, with 13 bases between them. CDR3 length equals 14 residues. The germline V gene encodes CDR1 MDHEN and CDR2 SYDVKM. The CDR3 protein is CASLSWDSNYGYTF. CDR3 bases: TGTGCCAGCCTATCGTGGGACTCTAACTATGGCTACACCTTC.

J is TRBJ2-1 and V is TRBV10-2; TRBD2 might be the D (5 bases). Germline values: CDR1 WSHSY, CDR2 SAAADI. CDR3 length equals 12 residues. V was trimmed by 7 bases and J by 7 bases, leaving 11 bases between them. The CDR3 sequence is CASMRVGNEQFF. The CDR3 nucleotides read TGCGCCAGCATGAGGGTGGGGAATGAGCAGTTCTTC.

The chain carries TRBV11-2 and TRBJ2-2; D uncertain. Between the trimmed V and J ends, which lost 5 bases and 6 bases, there was a span of 28 bases. The CDR3 is 19 amino acids. Germline V gene lookup returns CDR1 SGHAT and CDR2 FQNNGV. The DNA of the CDR3 is TGTGCCAGCAGCCTCCGCGTCCGAAGATTGCGGAGTGAGGCCGGGGAGCTGTTTTTT. Encoded protein: CASSLRVRRLRSEAGELFF.

This clone was observed a single time. The gene calls are TRBV7-5 and TRBJ1-2. TRBV7-5 represents a pseudogene. The CDR3 is 15 amino acids. CDR3 in DNA: TGTGTCAGAAGCAGACCGCGGGACGGGTACTATGGCTACACCTTC. Encoded protein: CVRSRPRDGYYGYTF.

The gene calls are TRBV11-2 and TRBJ2-1; D gene ambiguous. CDR3 length: 15 amino acids. Germline values: CDR1 SGHAT, CDR2 FQNNGV. Trimming removed 1 base from V and 7 bases from J, with 14 bases in between. Here the CDR3 reads CASSLGPPRPNEQFF. CDR3 in DNA: TGTGCCAGCAGCTTAGGGCCTCCCAGGCCTAATGAGCAGTTCTTC.

The V call is TRBV6-1, the J call TRBJ1-5, with D uncertain. Germline-derived CDR1 and CDR2 are MNHNS and SASEGT. This CDR3 is 14 amino acids long. The V gene lost 3 bases and the J gene lost 3 bases, with 9 bases spanning the gap. The CDR3 loop reads CASSDRRYNQPQHF. The CDR3 nucleotides are TGTGCCAGCAGTGACAGGCGATACAATCAGCCCCAGCATTTT.

The chain combines TRBV7-9 with TRBJ1-1; 9 nucleotides line up with TRBD1. From germline, CDR1 is SEHNR and CDR2 FQNEAQ (reference sequence). CDR3 length equals 16 residues. Trimming took 2 bases from V and 6 from J; bases not matched to a gene: 10. The CDR3 coding sequence is TGTGCCAGCAGCTTAAGTGGAGGGACAGGGTTTTCTGAAGCTTTCTTT. Its protein product is CASSLSGGTGFSEAFF. The variable domain in full, with the rest retrieved from reference TRBV7-9 and TRBJ1-1, is DTGVSQNPRHKITKRGQNVTFRCDPISEHNRLYWYRQTLGQGPEFLTYFQNEAQLEKSRLLSDRFSAERPKGSFSTLEIQRTEQGDSAMYLCASSLSGGTGFSEAFFGQGTRLTVV.